Detailed here is one TCR beta chain. The antigen remains unidentified. Other DNA sequences from this sample encode an identical CDR3 as well. The data were taken from a study of cytomegalovirus exposure and HLA in healthy donors. Overall study: The same platform was used for the roughly 130 validation repertoires and the approximately 670 first-cohort repertoires, a later analysis reported. Study results and caveats: Among TCR sequences, most were rare, though some public TCRs appeared in many donors. Cytomegalovirus-associated TCR beta chains were listed, numbering under 200. Reported results showed that the classifier diagnosed cytomegalovirus status with high specificity and sensitivity.

The germline V gene has CDR1 MGHRA and CDR2 YSYEKL. The CDR3 consists of 13 residues. V lost 1 base and J 4 bases, leaving 7 bases between the germline ends. The repertoire was sequenced with immunoSEQ multiplex PCR; TCRdb's copy has only in-frame clones and lacks some. Of approximately 59,000 clones listed, 80% to 95% are singletons. The genes are TRBV4-1 and TRBJ1-1; D gene unclear. This clonotype was obtained from a man between 18 and 35 years old in good health and CMV-seropositive. The sequencing sample was made of PBMCs. CDR3 sequence reads: CASSQGRGTEAFF. The CDR3 DNA sequence: TGCGCCAGCAGCCAAGGGCGGGGCACTGAAGCTTTCTTT.